These T cell receptor beta chains were read from a single sample in a study of cytomegalovirus exposure and HLA in healthy donors. This table comes from immunoSEQ multiplex PCR, and its TCRdb copy is limited to in-frame clones, with some not included. There are more than 90,000 clones in the sample; 75% to 90% occur only once, and about 3.7% lies in the top ten. Sequenced: PBMCs. All receptors derive from a man aged 30-40 years in good health and CMV-seronegative. CDR3s include the opening cysteine and the closing phenylalanine or tryptophan. A D gene is named only where the DNA matches it firmly. The size entry is marked missing in some rows and otherwise reads once, few, many or a size class.

D	V	size	J	DNA	CDR3
-	TRBV18	once	TRBJ1-2	TGTGCCAGCTCACCACCATCGCAGGGGCTCTATGGCTACACCTTC	CASSPPSQGLYGYTF
TRBD2	TRBV27	-	TRBJ2-7	TGTGCCAGCACGTGGGGCGGGAGCATAATGGGCGAGCAGTACTTC	CASTWGGSIMGEQYF
-	TRBV30	-	TRBJ2-1	TGTGCCTGGAGTGTACTAGCCCGCTCCTACAATGAGCAGTTCTTC	CAWSVLARSYNEQFF
-	TRBV6-1	-	TRBJ1-5	TGTGCCAGCAGCTATAACAGGGAGGGCGATCAGCCCCAGCATTTT	CASSYNREGDQPQHF
-	TRBV28	-	TRBJ2-1	TGTGCCAGCCATTCTAGCGACCTCTACAATGAGCAGTTCTTC	CASHSSDLYNEQFF
-	TRBV18	-	TRBJ1-1	TGTGCCAGCTCACCCTTACAGGGTCGGTCTACTGAAGCTTTCTTT	CASSPLQGRSTEAFF
TRBD2	TRBV4-3	-	TRBJ2-7	TGCGCCAGCAGCCAAGATTGGGCTAGCGGGATCCACGAGCAGTACTTC	CASSQDWASGIHEQYF
-	TRBV2	-	TRBJ1-6	TGTGCCAGCTCGGTTCTCTATGGTTCACCCCTCCACTTT	CASSVLYGSPLHF
-	TRBV28	once	TRBJ1-5	TGTGCCAGCAGTGTCGCCCAGGGCCCCTCCATCTCAATCAATCAGCCCCAGCATTTT	CASSVAQGPSISINQPQHF
-	TRBV27	-	TRBJ2-3	TGTGCCAGCATGTCCCTAGCTCCAGATACGCAGTATTTT	CASMSLAPDTQYF
-	TRBV19	few	TRBJ1-5	TGTGCCAGTAGTCGGCAGGGCAATCAGCCCCAGCATTTT	CASSRQGNQPQHF
TRBD2	TRBV7-3	once	TRBJ2-3	TGTGCCAGCAGCTTAGGAGGACTAGCGGGAGGGTTCACAGATACGCAGTATTTT	CASSLGGLAGGFTDTQYF
TRBD2	TRBV5-1	-	TRBJ2-2	TGCGCCAGCAGCCCGGGGGGACTAGAAAACACCGGGGAGCTGTTTTTT	CASSPGGLENTGELFF
TRBD2	TRBV4-1	-	TRBJ2-3	TGCGCCAGCAGCCAGGGGCTGACTAGCGGGGGAAGATGGAGCACAGATACGCAGTATTTT	CASSQGLTSGGRWSTDTQYF
-	TRBV7-9	-	TRBJ2-3	TGTGCCAGCAGCTTAGCGCTCTCCTTGAGGAAGACCAGCACAGATACGCAGTATTTT	CASSLALSLRKTSTDTQYF
-	TRBV5-1	-	TRBJ2-3	TGCGCCAGCAGCTGGAGCGAGCCAGGGTCAGATACGCAGTATTTT	CASSWSEPGSDTQYF
TRBD1	TRBV7-9	-	TRBJ1-4	TGTGCCAGCAGCTTAGCGATGAGACAGGGGCTCAATGAAAAACTGTTTTTT	CASSLAMRQGLNEKLFF
-	TRBV2	-	TRBJ2-1	TGTGCCAGCACCTCGAGGCTAGCGCCTTACAATGAGCAGTTCTTC	CASTSRLAPYNEQFF
-	TRBV5-1	once	TRBJ2-7	TGCGCCAGCAGCGGGGGGACAGCGAACTCCTACGAGCAGTACTTC	CASSGGTANSYEQYF
-	TRBV6-5	-	TRBJ2-7	TGTGCCAGCAGTTACGGGGGCCTATCGTTCCCCTACGAGCAGTACTTC	CASSYGGLSFPYEQYF
-	TRBV29-1	-	TRBJ2-7	TGCAGCGTAACACAGGGAGAGGGCCCCTACGAGCAGTACTTC	CSVTQGEGPYEQYF
-	TRBV19	once	TRBJ1-1	TGTGCCAGCCGAAGCGGAGGGAACACTGAAGCTTTCTTT	CASRSGGNTEAFF
TRBD1	TRBV28	-	TRBJ2-7	TGTGCCAGCAGCGGGGGGACAGGGGCCTACGAGCAGTACTTC	CASSGGTGAYEQYF
TRBD1	TRBV5-6	-	TRBJ2-7	TGTGCCAGCAGCATGGGACAGGGGGACTTCGGCGAGCAGTACTTC	CASSMGQGDFGEQYF
TRBD2	TRBV13	-	TRBJ2-3	TGTGCCAGCAGCTTAAATAGTCTAGCGGGGGGGAAGGCAGATACGCAGTATTTT	CASSLNSLAGGKADTQYF
TRBD1	TRBV5-1	few	TRBJ1-4	TGCGCCAGCAGATCCGGACAGGCGGAAAAACTGTTTTTT	CASRSGQAEKLFF
TRBD2	TRBV6-5	-	TRBJ2-7	TGTGCCGGCAGTTACGAGACTAGCGGGGTGTACGAGCAGTACTTC	CAGSYETSGVYEQYF
TRBD1	TRBV18	once	TRBJ1-1	TGTGCCAGCTCACCACCTACAGGGGAGAACACTGAAGCTTTCTTT	CASSPPTGENTEAFF
TRBD2	TRBV19	once	TRBJ2-7	TGTGCCAGTAGTATCGCCGGGACTAGCGTTCGATACGAGCAGTACTTC	CASSIAGTSVRYEQYF
-	TRBV5-6	-	TRBJ1-4	TGTGCCAGCAGCCAGGGTAGTGTTGGTGAAAAACTGTTTTTT	CASSQGSVGEKLFF
TRBD2	TRBV7-2	few	TRBJ2-1	TGTGCCAGCAGCTTAGTTGGGACTAGCGGGGAGACGCAGTTCTTC	CASSLVGTSGETQFF
-	TRBV5-4	-	TRBJ2-3	TGTGCCAGCAGCTTGCGACGGGAAAAGACAGATACGCAGTATTTT	CASSLRREKTDTQYF
-	TRBV18	-	TRBJ1-1	TGTGCCAGCTCACTAGGACAGACGAACACTGAAGCTTTCTTT	CASSLGQTNTEAFF
-	TRBV7-3	-	TRBJ2-2	TGTGCCAGCAGCGCCCGGGCCGGGGAGCTGTTTTTT	CASSARAGELFF
-	TRBV6-6	-	TRBJ1-5	TGTGCCAGCAGCTCGGGCCAGGGTGATCAGCCCCAGCATTTT	CASSSGQGDQPQHF
-	TRBV21-1	-	TRBJ2-1	TGTGCCAGCAGCGGGACGGGACAATCCTACAATGAGCAGTTCTTC	CASSGTGQSYNEQFF
-	TRBV21-1	-	TRBJ2-2	TGTGCCAGCAGCAATTATCGGACTAGCTATACCGGGGAGCTGTTTTTT	CASSNYRTSYTGELFF
TRBD1	TRBV6-1	-	TRBJ1-5	TGTGCCAGCAGTGAAGACAGGGGGTATCAGCCCCAGCATTTT	CASSEDRGYQPQHF
TRBD2	TRBV5-4	-	TRBJ2-3	TGTGCCAGCAGCGATGCTAGCGGGGGCACAGATACGCAGTATTTT	CASSDASGGTDTQYF
-	TRBV29-1	-	TRBJ2-7	TGCAGCGTTTTTTTAGATTCAATTTACGAGCAGTACTTC	CSVFLDSIYEQYF
-	TRBV6-5	-	TRBJ2-7	TGTGCCAGCAGTTACCTCGGGGGAACCTACGAGCAGTACTTC	CASSYLGGTYEQYF
TRBD1	TRBV6-6	few	TRBJ2-1	TGTGCCAGCAGTTACTTCCCCGGGACAGACTACAATGAGCAGTTCTTC	CASSYFPGTDYNEQFF
-	TRBV2	-	TRBJ2-3	TGTGCCAGCAGGAACCGGGGGGCAGGCACAGATACGCAGTATTTT	CASRNRGAGTDTQYF
TRBD2	TRBV30	-	TRBJ2-1	TGTGCCTGGAGTCTGGGGACTAGCCTACTGGTGTACAATGAGCAGTTCTTC	CAWSLGTSLLVYNEQFF
TRBD1	TRBV5-1	-	TRBJ2-7	TGCGCCAGCAGCTTGGGACAGGGGATCCACGAGCAGTACTTC	CASSLGQGIHEQYF
-	TRBV7-6	-	TRBJ2-2	TGTGCCAGCAGTCGACAGGCCACCGGGGAGCTGTTTTTT	CASSRQATGELFF
-	TRBV27	-	TRBJ1-1	TGTGCCAGCAGTTTTCGGGGGAGAGAAGCTTTCTTT	CASSFRGREAFF
-	TRBV2	few	TRBJ1-1	TGTGCCAGCAGTGTCCAGGGGCGGATGAACACTGAAGCTTTCTTT	CASSVQGRMNTEAFF
-	TRBV5-4	few	TRBJ2-3	TGTGCCAGCAGCTTGATTGGCGGGATCACAGATACGCAGTATTTT	CASSLIGGITDTQYF
TRBD1	TRBV5-1	-	TRBJ2-3	TGCGCCAGCAGCTTCCTGGGACAGGGGGCAGATACGCAGTATTTT	CASSFLGQGADTQYF
-	TRBV28	-	TRBJ1-2	TGTGCCAGCAGTTTACGAGGGTATGGCTACACCTTC	CASSLRGYGYTF
TRBD1	TRBV30	-	TRBJ1-6	TGTGCCTGGAGTGTACCAAGGACAGGGCCATATAATTCACCCCTCCACTTT	CAWSVPRTGPYNSPLHF
-	TRBV7-2	-	TRBJ2-7	TGTGCCAGCAGCCCCCCCTCTAGTTCCTACGAGCAGTACTTC	CASSPPSSSYEQYF
-	TRBV2	few	TRBJ1-6	TGTGCCAGCAAAGGAGTCTACGCTTCACCCCTCCACTTT	CASKGVYASPLHF
TRBD1	TRBV6-1	-	TRBJ2-5	TGTGCCAGCAGTCCCCGGACAGGGAAAGAGACCCAGTACTTC	CASSPRTGKETQYF